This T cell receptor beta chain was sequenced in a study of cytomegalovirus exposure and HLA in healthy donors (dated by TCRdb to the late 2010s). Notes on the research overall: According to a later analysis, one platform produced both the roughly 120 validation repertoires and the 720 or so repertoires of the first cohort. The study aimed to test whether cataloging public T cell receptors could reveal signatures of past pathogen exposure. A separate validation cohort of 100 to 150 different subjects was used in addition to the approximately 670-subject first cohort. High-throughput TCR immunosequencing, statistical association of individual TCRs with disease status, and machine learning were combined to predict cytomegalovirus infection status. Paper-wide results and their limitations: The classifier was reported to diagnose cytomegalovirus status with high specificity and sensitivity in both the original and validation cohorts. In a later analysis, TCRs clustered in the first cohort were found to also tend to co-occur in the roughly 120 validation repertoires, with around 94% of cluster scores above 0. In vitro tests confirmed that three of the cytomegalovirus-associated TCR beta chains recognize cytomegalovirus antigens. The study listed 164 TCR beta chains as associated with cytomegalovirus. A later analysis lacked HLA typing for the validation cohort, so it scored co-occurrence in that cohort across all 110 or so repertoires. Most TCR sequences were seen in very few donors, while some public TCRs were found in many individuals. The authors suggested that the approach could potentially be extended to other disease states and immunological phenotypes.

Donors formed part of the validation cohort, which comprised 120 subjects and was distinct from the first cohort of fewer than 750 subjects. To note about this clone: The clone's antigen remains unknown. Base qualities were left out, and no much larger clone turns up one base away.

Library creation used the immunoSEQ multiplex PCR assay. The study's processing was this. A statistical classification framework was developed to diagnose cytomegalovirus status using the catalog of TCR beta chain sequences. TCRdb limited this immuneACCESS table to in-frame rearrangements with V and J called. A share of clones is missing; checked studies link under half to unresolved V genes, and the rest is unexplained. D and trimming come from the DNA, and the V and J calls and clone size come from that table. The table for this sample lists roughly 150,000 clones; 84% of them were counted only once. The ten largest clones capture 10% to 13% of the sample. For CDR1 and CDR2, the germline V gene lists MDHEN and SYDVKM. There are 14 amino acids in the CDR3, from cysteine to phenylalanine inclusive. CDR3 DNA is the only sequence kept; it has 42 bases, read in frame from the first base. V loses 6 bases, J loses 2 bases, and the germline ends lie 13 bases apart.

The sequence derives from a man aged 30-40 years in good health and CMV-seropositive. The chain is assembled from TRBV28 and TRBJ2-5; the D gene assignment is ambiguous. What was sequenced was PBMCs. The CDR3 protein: CASSSPRAQETQYF. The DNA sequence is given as TGTGCCAGCAGCTCCCCCCGCGCTCAAGAGACCCAGTACTTC.